The T cell receptor (beta chain) described here comes from a study of T cell responses to AZD1222 COVID-19 vaccine. Profiling relied on immunoSEQ multiplex PCR, and the TCRdb table lists in-frame clones only, not all of them. The table includes 150,000 to 180,000 clones, about 85% detected once. Trimming took off 4 bases at V and 1 base at J, with 7 bases between the two ends. Germline CDR1 and CDR2: KGHSH and LQKENI. The CDR3 is 13 residues long. The sample in question was peripheral blood, obtained on day 0 of AZD1222 vaccination. The receptor comes from an adult in good health. The chain has TRBV18 and TRBJ1-1; D not resolved. CDR3 in amino acids: CASSRHENTEAFF. For the CDR3, the DNA is TGTGCCAGCTCACGTCACGAGAACACTGAAGCTTTCTTT.